The source of this T cell receptor beta chain is a study of control samples from healthy donors and cancer patients. V lost 5 bases to trimming and J lost 3 bases; unmatched junction nucleotides: 7. Germline CDR1 is SGHTA and CDR2 is FQGNSA. This CDR3 is 14 amino acids long. The protocol was immunoSEQ multiplex PCR, while the TCRdb copy is restricted to in-frame clones and leaves out a portion. The sample includes about 150,000 clones, roughly nine tenths of them seen just once. The receptor comes from a man between 25 and 39 years old in good health. The rearrangement joins TRBV7-2 to TRBJ2-7; 7 bases match TRBD2. The sample consisted of blood. The CDR3, as DNA: TGTGCCAGCAGCCCGGCAGGGACTAACTACGAGCAGTACTTC. Its protein is CASSPAGTNYEQYF.